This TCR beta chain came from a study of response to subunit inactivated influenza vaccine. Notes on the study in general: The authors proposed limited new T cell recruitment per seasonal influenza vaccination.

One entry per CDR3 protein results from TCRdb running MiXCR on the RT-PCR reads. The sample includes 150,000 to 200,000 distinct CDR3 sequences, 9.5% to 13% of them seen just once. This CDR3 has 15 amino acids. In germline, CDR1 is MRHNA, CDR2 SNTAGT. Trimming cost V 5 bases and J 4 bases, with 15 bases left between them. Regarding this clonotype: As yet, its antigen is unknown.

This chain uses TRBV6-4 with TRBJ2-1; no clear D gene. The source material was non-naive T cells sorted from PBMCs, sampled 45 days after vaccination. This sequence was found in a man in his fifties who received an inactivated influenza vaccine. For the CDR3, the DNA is TGTGCCAGCAGTCCCGAAGGCAGTAGTTACAATGAGCAGTTCTTC. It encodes CASSPEGSSYNEQFF.